This TCR beta chain is drawn from a study of T-cell reconstitution after alpha-beta-depleted transplantation in children (dated by TCRdb to 2016 to 2017). Regarding the complete study: Using TCR repertoire profiling, the study followed T-cell immune reconstitution in a quantitative way in children after TCRalphabeta/CD19-depleted allogeneic hematopoietic cell transplantation.

This clonotype was observed at least ten times. What antigen it recognizes has not been identified. No base qualities exist here, and no much larger clone lies one base off it. Libraries came from PCR. Sequencing took place on an Illumina HiSeq 2500. Molecular barcoding was employed in the preparation of TCR libraries, with unique molecular identifiers being used to normalize TCRbeta repertoire quantification. The public reads were quality trimmed at Q25 with fastp and then assembled into clones with MiXCR by TCRdb, keeping productive beta chains. Rows merge per CDR3 protein into single entries with the most common DNA and genes. This sample comprises some 640,000 distinct CDR3 sequences, 16% of them detected only once. The top ten clonotypes cover about 1.1% of the sample. This TCR was recovered from a human donor who donated a stem cell graft to a child with acute myeloid leukemia. The source was PBMCs from the stem cell graft donor, collected from the stem cell graft.

Here the CDR3 is given as CSAKGTSGGGFEQYV. In nucleotides, the sequence is TGCAGTGCTAAGGGTACTAGCGGGGGAGGGTTCGAGCAGTACGTC. This sequence uses TRBV20-1 and TRBJ2-7; the junction holds 11 bases that match TRBD2. CDR1 is given as DFQATT and CDR2 as SNEGSKA, both from the germline V gene (reference sequence). Trimming takes 4 bases off V and 6 bases off J; junction bases not matched to a gene: 11. The CDR3, from cysteine to valine, totals 15 residues. The DNA shown is the 45-base CDR3, in frame from base 1.